This TCR beta chain comes out of a study of regulatory T cells in long-lasting Graves disease. Sequencing libraries for TCR beta were prepared with iRepertoire HTBI primers and Arm-PCR of CDR3 regions. MiXCR was run by TCRdb on the multiplex PCR reads, yielding one entry per CDR3 protein. This table holds fewer than 650,000 distinct CDR3 sequences, about 15% found once. Time point noted: newly diagnosed GD, antithyroid drugs for less than 3 months. The TCR library was prepared using RNA isolated from PBMCs. This CDR3 is 13 amino acids long. CDR1 and CDR2 (germline): MNHEY, SMNVEV (reference sequence). With 6 bases clipped from V and 9 bases from J, the junction kept 9 bases outside the gene matches. This clonotype came up many times. The antigen remains undetermined. Study-level findings and limits: Patients with persistent Graves' had lower TCR diversity than newly diagnosed patients.

This same sample was also part of a study on T cells in Graves' hyperthyroidism and ophthalmopathy. Turning to that study: An absence of ophthalmopathy progression within 18 months meant stable Graves' hyperthyroidism. Among thyroid clonotypes expanded above 0.001, most also appeared in blood.

The sequence came from a man between 18 and 35 years old with Graves disease. Material: peripheral blood mononuclear cells (PBMCs), obtained at new diagnosis, from a patient treated with antithyroid drugs. This sequence joins TRBV27 and TRBJ2-5, with 8 bases aligning to TRBD2. CDR3 DNA sequence: TGTGCCAGCAGCTATCTCGGGCGGGGGGCCCAGTACTTC. Protein product: CASSYLGRGAQYF.